This T cell receptor (beta chain) was obtained from a study of cytomegalovirus exposure and HLA in healthy donors. Study background: Out of a few hundred genotyped donors, 81% belonged to the Caucasian-associated ancestry cluster.

The study ran its PCR with 60 Vbeta and 13 Jbeta primers. Produced via immunoSEQ multiplex PCR; TCRdb's table is partial and in-frame only. This sample has more than 150,000 clones, with around 80% found just once. This CDR3 spans 14 amino acids. Germline V gene data show CDR1 as GTSNPN and CDR2 as SVGIG (reference sequence). This TCR was sampled from a man between 18 and 29 years old in good health and CMV-seronegative. Sequencing was performed on PBMCs. The chain is built from TRBV30 and TRBJ2-5; TRBD1 matches at 9 bases. TRBJ2-7 matches the DNA end more closely, so the J call is doubtful. CDR3 in DNA: TGTGCCTGGAGTAAAGGGACAGGGCCCTACGAGCAGTACTTC. Translating it yields CAWSKGTGPYEQYF.